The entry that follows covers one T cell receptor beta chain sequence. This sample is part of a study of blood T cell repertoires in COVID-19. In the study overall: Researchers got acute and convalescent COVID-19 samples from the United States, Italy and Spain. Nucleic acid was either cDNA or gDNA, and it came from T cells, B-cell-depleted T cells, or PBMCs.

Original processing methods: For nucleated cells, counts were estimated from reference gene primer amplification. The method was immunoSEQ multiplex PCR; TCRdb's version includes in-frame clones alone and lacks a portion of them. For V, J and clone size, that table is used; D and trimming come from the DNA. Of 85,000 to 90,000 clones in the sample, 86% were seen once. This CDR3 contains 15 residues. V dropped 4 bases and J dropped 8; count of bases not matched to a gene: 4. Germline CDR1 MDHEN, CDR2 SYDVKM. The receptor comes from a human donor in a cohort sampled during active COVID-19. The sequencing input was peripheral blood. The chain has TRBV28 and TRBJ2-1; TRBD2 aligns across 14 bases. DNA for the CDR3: TGTGCCAGCAGTTCGACTAGCGGGAGGGCCTATGAGCAGTTCTTC. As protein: CASSSTSGRAYEQFF.